These 29 T cell receptor beta chains came from one sample sequenced in a study of blood T cell repertoires in COVID-19. TCRdb keeps only in-frame clones here, not all; method: immunoSEQ multiplex PCR. The sample consists of over 120,000 clones, 86% of them appearing once. The specimen was PBMCs or T cells enriched from blood (not recorded which). The source is a man aged 50-59 years who had recovered from COVID-19.

This clone was seen a few times. This rearrangement joins TRBV18 to TRBJ1-5, with 7 nucleotides matching TRBD1. Germline V lookup: CDR1 KGHSH, CDR2 LQKENI. CDR3 length equals 15 residues. V was clipped by 4 bases and J by 4 bases; unmatched bases: 7. In DNA form, the CDR3 reads TGTGCCAGCTCACGAACAGGGGTAGAAAATCAGCCCCAGCATTTT. Encoded protein: CASSRTGVENQPQHF.

CDR3 in DNA: TGTGCCAGCAGCCGGATGGGGGGCTATGGCTACACCTTC. As protein: CASSRMGGYGYTF. The chain joins TRBV7-2 to TRBJ1-2; possibly TRBD1 for D (5 bases). The CDR3 is 13 residues long. Trimming stripped 5 bases from V and 4 bases from J, with 11 bases between. Germline CDR1 is SGHTA and CDR2 is FQGNSA. The full variable domain, in which reference TRBV7-2 and TRBJ1-2 provide the parts outside the CDR3, is GAGVSQSPSNKVTEKGKDVELRCDPISGHTALYWYRQSLGQGLEFLIYFQGNSAPDKSGLPSDRFSAERTGGSVSTLTIQRTQQEDSAVYLCASSRMGGYGYTFGSGTRLTVV.

This clone is a singleton in its sample. The chain links TRBV6-6 to TRBJ2-1, with TRBD2 matching over 10 bases. Per germline, CDR1 MNHNY and CDR2 SVGAGI (reference sequence). V gave up 7 bases and J gave up 0 bases; unmatched junction bases: 6. The length of the CDR3 is 16 residues. CDR3 sequence: CASISLAGDSYNEQFF. Here the CDR3 DNA reads TGTGCCAGCATCAGCCTAGCGGGGGACTCCTACAATGAGCAGTTCTTC.

The V gene is TRBV11-2, the J gene TRBJ2-5; D is uncertain. The germline V gene encodes CDR1 SGHAT and CDR2 FQNNGV. The ends were cut back, 2 bases at V and 5 bases at J, with 12 bases in the middle. This CDR3 has 14 amino acids. The CDR3 sequence: CASSLSDLQETQYF. The CDR3, as DNA: TGTGCCAGCAGCTTATCTGATCTCCAGGAGACCCAGTACTTC.

V is TRBV5-8 and J is TRBJ2-3; no definite D call. The CDR3 has 13 amino acids. V lost 0 bases and J lost 3, with 5 bases in between. Germline V lookup: CDR1 SGHTS, CDR2 YDEGEE. CDR3 bases: TGTGCCAGCAGCTTGGGGGCGACAGATACGCAGTATTTT. It codes for CASSLGATDTQYF.

The chain employs TRBV30 and TRBJ2-2; TRBD2 matches at 7 bases. CDR1 and CDR2 from the germline V gene are GTSNPN and SVGIG (reference sequence). The V segment lost 1 base and the J segment 4 bases; nucleotides outside the gene matches: 3. The CDR3 runs to 14 residues. This CDR3 is CAWSEGTTTGELFF. The DNA for the CDR3 is TGTGCCTGGAGTGAGGGGACTACCACCGGGGAGCTGTTTTTT.

The table lists this clone with a few counts. The chain has TRBV20-1 and TRBJ2-1, with D hard to call. The CDR3 is 11 amino acids. V was clipped by 0 bases and J by 12 bases, with 9 bases between them. Germline V gene data show CDR1 as DFQATT and CDR2 as SNEGSKA (reference sequence). The CDR3 reads CSARDGAGQFF. The DNA for the CDR3 is TGCAGTGCTAGAGATGGCGCAGGGCAGTTCTTC.

This rearrangement joins TRBV19 to TRBJ1-1; D call uncertain. This CDR3 has 13 residues. Trimming took 5 bases from V and 5 from J, leaving 12 bases between them. CDR1 LNHDA and CDR2 SQIVND come from the germline V gene (reference sequence). The CDR3 spells CASSAGLGTEAFF. In DNA form, the CDR3 reads TGTGCCAGTAGTGCGGGGTTGGGGACTGAAGCTTTCTTT.

The genes are TRBV5-1 and TRBJ2-4, with a weak D call TRBD2 (5 bases). Germline values: CDR1 SGHRS, CDR2 YFSETQ. The V gene lost 7 bases and the J gene lost 9 bases, with 11 bases spanning the gap. The CDR3 runs 11 residues. The chain's CDR3 is CASQYRGIQYF. In DNA form, the CDR3 reads TGCGCCAGCCAATATCGGGGCATTCAGTACTTC.

The CDR3: CASSQQGIGGNTIYF. For the CDR3, the DNA is TGTGCCAGCAGCCAGCAGGGGATAGGTGGAAACACCATATATTTT. The chain uses TRBV7-2 and TRBJ1-3, with a weak D call TRBD1 (6 bases). V was shortened by 5 bases and J by 3 bases, with 14 bases between the two germline ends. The germline CDR1 and CDR2 sequences are SGHTA and FQGNSA. The CDR3 has 15 amino acids.

The chain links TRBV9 to TRBJ2-1; D ambiguous. The germline gives CDR1 SGDLS, CDR2 YYNGEE. The CDR3 has 15 residues. With 0 bases removed from V and 0 bases from J, the gap between germline ends came to 7 bases. The CDR3 DNA reads as TGTGCCAGCAGCGTAGTTCCTAGCTCCTACAATGAGCAGTTCTTC. The encoded protein is CASSVVPSSYNEQFF.

The chain recombines TRBV19 with TRBJ1-6, with D perhaps matching TRBD1 (5 bases). The germline gives CDR1 LNHDA, CDR2 SQIVND (reference sequence). Trimming removed 6 bases at V and 5 bases at J, with 11 bases between. CDR3 length: 14 amino acids. The chain's CDR3 is CASRKGLDNSPLHF. The CDR3 nucleotides are TGTGCCAGTAGAAAGGGACTAGATAATTCACCCCTCCACTTT.

V is TRBV28 and J is TRBJ1-2, with no clear D. In germline, CDR1 is MDHEN, CDR2 SYDVKM. Between the trimmed V and J ends, which lost 8 bases and 8 bases, there was a span of 18 bases. The length of the CDR3 is 13 residues. The CDR3: CASWRNPNWGYTF. The CDR3 DNA sequence: TGTGCCAGCTGGCGGAATCCAAATTGGGGCTACACCTTC.

This clone came up a few times. This sequence joins TRBV30 and TRBJ2-5; D is undetermined. The V end was cut by 3 bases, the J end by 5 bases, with 10 bases between. Germline V CDR1 and CDR2: GTSNPN, SVGIG (reference sequence). This CDR3 is 12 amino acids long. CDR3 region: CAWSGRVETQYF. DNA for the CDR3: TGTGCCTGGAGCGGTCGGGTGGAGACCCAGTACTTC.

V is TRBV3-1 (or the pseudogene TRBV3-2) and J is TRBJ1-1; no firm D call. In germline, CDR1 is LGHDT, CDR2 YNNKEL (reference sequence). V lost 3 bases and J 7 bases, leaving 9 bases between the germline ends. The CDR3 totals 12 residues. For the CDR3, the DNA is TGTGCCAGCAGCCACCGACTCTATGAAGCTTTCTTT. This gives the protein CASSHRLYEAFF.

CDR3 amino acids: CASSLAKYRVPGSDTEAFF. The CDR3 region has the DNA TGTGCCAGCAGCTTAGCAAAATACAGGGTACCGGGGTCGGACACTGAAGCTTTCTTT. The chain is built from TRBV11-2 and TRBJ1-1; TRBD1 might be the D (6 bases). The V gene lost 1 base and the J gene lost 3 bases, with 24 bases spanning the gap. Germline loops: CDR1 SGHAT, CDR2 FQNNGV. The CDR3 covers 19 residues.

In this sample, this clone turned up once. This rearrangement joins TRBV27 to TRBJ2-2; D might be TRBD2 (5 bases). The V and J ends lost 5 bases and 8 bases respectively, with 15 bases between them. CDR3 length: 14 residues. The V gene's germline CDR1 is MNHEY and CDR2 SMNVEV (reference sequence). CDR3 protein: CASSPYLREGELFF. The CDR3 nucleotides are TGTGCCAGCAGTCCTTACCTGAGGGAGGGGGAGCTGTTTTTT.

The chain joins TRBV19 to TRBJ2-1, with TRBD2 matching 9 bases. Germline assignment: CDR1 LNHDA and CDR2 SQIVND (reference sequence). The CDR3 is 15 residues long. The V segment lost 5 bases and the J segment 2 bases; nucleotides outside the gene matches: 4. The CDR3 sequence: CASSPRTSAYNEQFF. The CDR3 DNA sequence: TGTGCCAGTAGTCCCAGGACTAGCGCCTACAATGAGCAGTTCTTC.

The V call is TRBV30, the J call TRBJ1-2; tentatively, D is TRBD1 (6 bases). Germline values: CDR1 GTSNPN, CDR2 SVGIG (reference sequence). CDR3 length: 11 amino acids. The DNA for the CDR3 is TGTGTAGGGGGAGAAAACTATGGCTACACCTTC. Its translation: CVGGENYGYTF.

This chain joins TRBV7-2 and TRBJ2-2; TRBD2 matches at 10 bases. Germline trimming cut 0 bases from V and 5 bases from J; bases unmatched to any gene: 3. This CDR3 is 16 amino acids long. The germline V gene has CDR1 SGHTA and CDR2 FQGNSA. The CDR3 coding sequence is TGTGCCAGCAGCTTAGCAGCGGGGGGGCTTACCGGGGAGCTGTTTTTT. The encoded protein is CASSLAAGGLTGELFF.

CDR3 coding DNA: TGTGCCAGTAGTCGATCGGGGGGCGCAGGGACTGAAGCTTTCTTT. It encodes CASSRSGGAGTEAFF. This sequence joins TRBV19 and TRBJ1-1; a possible D gene is TRBD1 (6 bases). V lost 5 bases to trimming and J lost 5 bases, with 18 bases between them. From germline, CDR1 is LNHDA and CDR2 SQIVND (reference sequence). There are 15 residues in the CDR3.

The CDR3 DNA sequence: TGTGCCAGCAGGACCGGGACTAGCTCAGATACGCAGTATTTT. Protein: CASRTGTSSDTQYF. This rearrangement joins TRBV6-5 to TRBJ2-3, with 9 bases that match TRBD2. The CDR3 extends over 14 amino acids. The trim removed 6 bases at V and 4 bases at J, leaving 5 bases unmatched. Germline-derived CDR1 and CDR2 are MNHEY and SVGAGI.

The V gene is TRBV5-1, the J gene TRBJ1-2, with D maybe TRBD1 (5 bases). The CDR3 is 14 residues long. The ends were cut back, 0 bases at V and 3 bases at J, with 9 bases in the middle. Germline V CDR1 and CDR2: SGHRS, YFSETQ. CDR3 amino acids: CASSLAKGDYGYTF. The CDR3 DNA reads as TGCGCCAGCAGCTTGGCTAAAGGGGACTATGGCTACACCTTC.

This rearrangement joins TRBV9 to TRBJ1-2; 9 nucleotides align to TRBD1. The CDR3 has 14 amino acids. Germline CDR1 and CDR2: SGDLS and YYNGEE. The trim removed 3 bases at V and 5 bases at J, leaving 5 bases unmatched. The DNA of the CDR3 is TGTGCCAGCAGCGGTACAGGGGGCGGGTATGGCTACACCTTC. Protein sequence: CASSGTGGGYGYTF.

V usage is TRBV20-1 and J usage is TRBJ1-1; D unresolved. Trimming cost V 4 bases and J 4 bases, with 7 bases left between them. CDR1 and CDR2 from the germline V gene are DFQATT and SNEGSKA (reference sequence). This CDR3 is 11 amino acids long. DNA of the CDR3: TGCAGTGCTAATCCTATCACTGAAGCTTTCTTT. Its protein product is CSANPITEAFF.

This rearrangement joins TRBV5-1 to TRBJ1-6; perhaps TRBD1 as D (5 bases). The CDR3 has 14 residues. V lost 6 bases to trimming and J lost 9 bases, with 16 bases between them. Per the germline V gene, CDR1 is SGHRS and CDR2 is YFSETQ. The CDR3 is CASMGGPVGSPLHF. CDR3 nucleotides: TGCGCCAGCATGGGGGGACCTGTGGGTTCACCCCTCCACTTT. The full variable domain, its missing parts supplied by reference TRBV5-1 and TRBJ1-6, is KAGVTQTPRYLIKTRGQQVTLSCSPISGHRSVSWYQQTPGQGLQFLFEYFSETQRNKGNFPGRFSGRQFSNSRSEMNVSTLELGDSALYLCASMGGPVGSPLHFGNGTRLTVT.

CDR3 coding DNA: TGTGCCAGTAGTCCCCCGGGACAGGTTAATGAAAAACTGTTTTTT. Protein product: CASSPPGQVNEKLFF. The chain recombines TRBV19 with TRBJ1-4, with 8 bases fitting TRBD1. Germline loops: CDR1 LNHDA, CDR2 SQIVND (reference sequence). V shed 5 bases and J 4 bases; nucleotides not matched to a gene: 6. The CDR3 runs to 15 residues.

This clone is medium-sized in the sample. The V and J genes are TRBV7-3 and TRBJ2-1; 9 nucleotides agree with TRBD2. V shed 0 bases and J 7 bases; nucleotides not matched to a gene: 4. CDR1 is SGHTA, CDR2 FQGTGA, per germline. The CDR3 is made up of 15 amino acids. CDR3 coding DNA: TGTGCCAGCAGCTTAACGTTGCTAGCGGGGAATGAGCAGTTCTTC. It encodes CASSLTLLAGNEQFF.

The chain links TRBV27 to TRBJ1-5, with a possible D match to TRBD1 (6 bases). The CDR3 extends over 14 amino acids. Between the trimmed V and J ends, which lost 3 bases and 5 bases, there was a span of 11 bases. Per the germline V gene, CDR1 is MNHEY and CDR2 is SMNVEV (reference sequence). This CDR3 reads CASSLLRGYQPQHF. DNA of the CDR3: TGTGCCAGCAGTTTGCTCAGGGGCTATCAGCCCCAGCATTTT.